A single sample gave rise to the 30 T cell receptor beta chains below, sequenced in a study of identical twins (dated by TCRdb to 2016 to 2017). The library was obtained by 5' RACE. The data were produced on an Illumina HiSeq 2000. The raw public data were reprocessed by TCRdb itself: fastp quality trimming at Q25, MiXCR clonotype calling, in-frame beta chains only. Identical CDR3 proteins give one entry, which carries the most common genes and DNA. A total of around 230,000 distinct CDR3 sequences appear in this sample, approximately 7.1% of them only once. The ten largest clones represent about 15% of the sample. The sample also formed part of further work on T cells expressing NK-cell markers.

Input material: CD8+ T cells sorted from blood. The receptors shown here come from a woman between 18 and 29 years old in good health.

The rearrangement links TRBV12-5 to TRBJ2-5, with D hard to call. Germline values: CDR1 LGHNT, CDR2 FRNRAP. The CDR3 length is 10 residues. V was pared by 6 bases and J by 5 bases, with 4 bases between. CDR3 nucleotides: TGTGCTAGTGGCCGGGAGACCCAGTACTTC. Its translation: CASGRETQYF.

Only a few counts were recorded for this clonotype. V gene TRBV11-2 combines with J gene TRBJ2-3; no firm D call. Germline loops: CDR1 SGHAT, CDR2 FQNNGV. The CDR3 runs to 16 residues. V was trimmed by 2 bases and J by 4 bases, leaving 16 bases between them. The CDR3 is CASSLITKSFPDTQYF. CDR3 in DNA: TGTGCCAGCAGCTTAATAACAAAATCTTTCCCAGATACGCAGTATTTT.

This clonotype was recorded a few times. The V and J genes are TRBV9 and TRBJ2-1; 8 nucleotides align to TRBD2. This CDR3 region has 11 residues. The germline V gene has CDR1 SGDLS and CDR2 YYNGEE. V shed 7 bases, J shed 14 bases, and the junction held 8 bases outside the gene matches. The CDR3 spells CASPRGGLEFF. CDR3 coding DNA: TGTGCCAGCCCTCGGGGGGGGCTGGAGTTCTTC.

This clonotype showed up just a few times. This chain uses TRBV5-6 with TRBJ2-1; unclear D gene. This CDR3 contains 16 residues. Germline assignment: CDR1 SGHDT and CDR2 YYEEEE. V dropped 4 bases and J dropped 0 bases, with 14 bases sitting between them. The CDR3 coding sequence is TGTGCCAGCAGCCCTGGGGTTGGTGTCTCCTACAATGAGCAGTTCTTC. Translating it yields CASSPGVGVSYNEQFF.

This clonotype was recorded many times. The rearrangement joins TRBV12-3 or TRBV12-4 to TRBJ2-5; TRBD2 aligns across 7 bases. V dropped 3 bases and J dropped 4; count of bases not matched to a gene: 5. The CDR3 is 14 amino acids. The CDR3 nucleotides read TGTGCCAGCAGTTTCGGACTAGTCTCAGAGACCCAGTACTTC. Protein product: CASSFGLVSETQYF.

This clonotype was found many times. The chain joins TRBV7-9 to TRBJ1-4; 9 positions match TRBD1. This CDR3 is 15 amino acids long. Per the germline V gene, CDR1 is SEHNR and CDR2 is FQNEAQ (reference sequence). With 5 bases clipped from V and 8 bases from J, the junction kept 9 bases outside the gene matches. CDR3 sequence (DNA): TGTGCCAGCAGCGAACGACAGGGGGAAAGCGAAAAACTGTTTTTT. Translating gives CASSERQGESEKLFF.

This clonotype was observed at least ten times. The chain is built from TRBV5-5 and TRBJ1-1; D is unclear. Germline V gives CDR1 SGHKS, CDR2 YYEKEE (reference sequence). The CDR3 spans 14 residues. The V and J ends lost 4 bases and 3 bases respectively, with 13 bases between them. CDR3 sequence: CASSPEVRDTEAFF. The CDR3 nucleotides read TGTGCCAGCAGCCCCGAAGTCCGAGACACTGAAGCTTTCTTT.

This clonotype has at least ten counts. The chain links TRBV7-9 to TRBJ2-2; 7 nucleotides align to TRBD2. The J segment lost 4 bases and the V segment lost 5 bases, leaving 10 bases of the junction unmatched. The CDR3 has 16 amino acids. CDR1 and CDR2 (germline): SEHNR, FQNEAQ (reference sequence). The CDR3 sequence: CASSPPSGESTGELFF. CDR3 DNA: TGTGCCAGCAGCCCCCCCAGCGGGGAGAGCACCGGGGAGCTGTTTTTT.

Here the CDR3 DNA reads TGTGCCAGCAGTCCTGACAGGTTGACAGATACGCAGTATTTT. It is translated as CASSPDRLTDTQYF. The chain recombines TRBV6-2 or TRBV6-3 with TRBJ2-3; weak D call: TRBD1 (6 bases). The V gene's germline CDR1 is MNHEY and CDR2 SVGEGT. The germline V and J ends were trimmed by 5 bases and 3 bases, with 12 bases remaining between them. The length of the CDR3 is 14 residues.

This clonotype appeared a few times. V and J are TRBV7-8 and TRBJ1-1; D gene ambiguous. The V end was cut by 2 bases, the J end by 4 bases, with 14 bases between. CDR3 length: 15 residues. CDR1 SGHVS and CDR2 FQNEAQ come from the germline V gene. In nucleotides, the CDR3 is TGTGCCAGCAGCTTAAGCGGCCCCCGGCCCACTGAAGCTTTCTTT. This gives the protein CASSLSGPRPTEAFF.

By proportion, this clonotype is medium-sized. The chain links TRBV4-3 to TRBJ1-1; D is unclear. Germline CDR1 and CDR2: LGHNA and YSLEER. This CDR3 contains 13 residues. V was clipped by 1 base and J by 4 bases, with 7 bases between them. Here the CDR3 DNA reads TGCGCCAGCAGCCAAGGAGTATCCACTGAAGCTTTCTTT. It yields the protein CASSQGVSTEAFF.

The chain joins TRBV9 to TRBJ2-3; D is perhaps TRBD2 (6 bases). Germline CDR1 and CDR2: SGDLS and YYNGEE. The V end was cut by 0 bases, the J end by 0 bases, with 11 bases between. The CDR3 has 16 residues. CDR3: CASSVGRGLSTDTQYF. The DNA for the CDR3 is TGTGCCAGCAGCGTAGGGAGGGGCCTAAGCACAGATACGCAGTATTTT.

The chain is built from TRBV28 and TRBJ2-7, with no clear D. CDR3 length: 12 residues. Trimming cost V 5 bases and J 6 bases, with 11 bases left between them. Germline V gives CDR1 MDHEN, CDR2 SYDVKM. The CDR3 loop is CASSPLWGEQYF. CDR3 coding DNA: TGTGCCAGCAGTCCATTGTGGGGCGAGCAGTACTTC. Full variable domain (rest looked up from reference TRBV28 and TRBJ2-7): DVKVTQSSRYLVKRTGEKVFLECVQDMDHENMFWYRQDPGLGLRLIYFSYDVKMKEKGDIPEGYSVSREKKERFSLILESASTNQTSMYLCASSPLWGEQYFGPGTRLTVT.

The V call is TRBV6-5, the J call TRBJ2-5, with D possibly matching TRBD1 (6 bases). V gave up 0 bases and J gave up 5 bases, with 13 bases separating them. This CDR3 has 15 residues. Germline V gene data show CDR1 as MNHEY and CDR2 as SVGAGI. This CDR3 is CASSYSPGAKETQYF. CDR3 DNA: TGTGCCAGCAGTTACTCCCCAGGGGCCAAGGAGACCCAGTACTTC.

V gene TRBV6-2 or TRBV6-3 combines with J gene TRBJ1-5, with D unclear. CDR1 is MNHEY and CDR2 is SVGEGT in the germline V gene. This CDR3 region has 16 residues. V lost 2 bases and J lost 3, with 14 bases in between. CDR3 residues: CASSYGGVNFNQPQHF. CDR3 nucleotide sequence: TGTGCCAGCAGTTACGGCGGGGTTAACTTCAATCAGCCCCAGCATTTT.

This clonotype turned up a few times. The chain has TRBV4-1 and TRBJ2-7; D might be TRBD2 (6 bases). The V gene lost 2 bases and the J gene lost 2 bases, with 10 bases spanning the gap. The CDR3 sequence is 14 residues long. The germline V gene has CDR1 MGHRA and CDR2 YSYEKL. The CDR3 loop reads CASSQLSGPYEQYF. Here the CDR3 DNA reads TGCGCCAGCAGCCAACTTAGCGGCCCCTACGAGCAGTACTTC.

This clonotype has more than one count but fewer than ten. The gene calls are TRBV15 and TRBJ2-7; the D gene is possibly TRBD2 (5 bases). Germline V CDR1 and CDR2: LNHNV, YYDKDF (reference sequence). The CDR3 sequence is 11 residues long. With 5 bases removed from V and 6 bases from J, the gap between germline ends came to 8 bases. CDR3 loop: CATSGSGEQYF. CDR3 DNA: TGTGCCACCAGCGGGAGCGGCGAGCAGTACTTC.

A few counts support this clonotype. The CDR3 spells CASSHPRQRGYEQYF. The CDR3 nucleotides read TGTGCCAGCAGTCACCCCCGACAGAGGGGCTACGAGCAGTACTTC. The chain carries TRBV6-2 or TRBV6-3 and TRBJ2-7; D is perhaps TRBD1 or TRBD2 (5 bases each). The CDR3 is 15 residues long. Trimming shortened V by 5 bases and J by 3 bases, and 17 bases separated the two germline ends. Germline V lookup: CDR1 MNHEY, CDR2 SVGEGT.

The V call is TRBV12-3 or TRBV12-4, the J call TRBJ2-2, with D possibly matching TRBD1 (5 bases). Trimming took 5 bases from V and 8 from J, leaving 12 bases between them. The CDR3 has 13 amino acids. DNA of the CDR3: TGTGCCAGCAGTCCGGACATGACAGGGGAGCTGTTTTTT. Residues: CASSPDMTGELFF.

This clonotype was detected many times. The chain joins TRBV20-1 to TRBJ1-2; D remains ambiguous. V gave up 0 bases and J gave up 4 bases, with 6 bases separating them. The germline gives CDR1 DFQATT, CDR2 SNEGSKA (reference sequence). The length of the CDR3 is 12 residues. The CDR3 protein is CSARESRYGYTF. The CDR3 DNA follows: TGCAGTGCTAGAGAGAGCCGCTATGGCTACACCTTC.

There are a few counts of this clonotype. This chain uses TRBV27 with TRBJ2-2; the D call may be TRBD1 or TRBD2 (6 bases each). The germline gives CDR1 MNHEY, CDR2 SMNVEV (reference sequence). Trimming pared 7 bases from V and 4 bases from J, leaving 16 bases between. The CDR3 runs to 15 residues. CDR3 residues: CASTSGGRGTGELFF. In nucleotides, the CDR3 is TGTGCCAGCACTAGTGGGGGGCGGGGCACCGGGGAGCTGTTTTTT.

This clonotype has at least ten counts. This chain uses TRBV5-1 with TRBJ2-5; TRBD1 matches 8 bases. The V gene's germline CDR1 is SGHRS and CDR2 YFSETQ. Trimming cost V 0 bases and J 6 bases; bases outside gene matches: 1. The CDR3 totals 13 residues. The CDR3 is CASSLDRGKTQYF. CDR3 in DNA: TGCGCCAGCAGCTTGGACAGGGGGAAGACCCAGTACTTC.

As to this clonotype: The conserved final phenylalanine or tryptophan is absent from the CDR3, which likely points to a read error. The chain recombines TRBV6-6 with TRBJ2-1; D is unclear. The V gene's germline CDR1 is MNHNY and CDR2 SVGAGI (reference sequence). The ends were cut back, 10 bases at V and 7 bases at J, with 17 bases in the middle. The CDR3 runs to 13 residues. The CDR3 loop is CAIQLGGSNEQFY. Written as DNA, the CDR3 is TGTGCCATCCAGCTCGGCGGTTCAAATGAGCAGTTCTAC.

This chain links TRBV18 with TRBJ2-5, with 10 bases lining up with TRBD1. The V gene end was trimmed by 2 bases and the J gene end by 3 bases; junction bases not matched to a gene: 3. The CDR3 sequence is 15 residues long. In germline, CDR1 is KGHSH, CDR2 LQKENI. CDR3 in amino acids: CASSPKGTGEETQYF. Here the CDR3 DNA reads TGTGCCAGCTCACCAAAAGGGACAGGGGAAGAGACCCAGTACTTC.

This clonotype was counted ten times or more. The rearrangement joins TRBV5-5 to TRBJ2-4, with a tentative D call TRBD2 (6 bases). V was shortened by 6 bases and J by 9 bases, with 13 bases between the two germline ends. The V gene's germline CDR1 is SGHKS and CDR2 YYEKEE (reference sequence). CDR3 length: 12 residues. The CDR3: CASTWGDGIQYF. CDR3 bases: TGTGCCAGCACCTGGGGGGACGGCATTCAGTACTTC.

CDR3 protein: CASSFSGAEYF. CDR3 nucleotides: TGTGCCAGCAGCTTTAGCGGAGCTGAGTACTTC. The chain recombines TRBV6-2 or TRBV6-3 with TRBJ2-4; D may be TRBD2 (6 bases). Germline CDR1 is MNHEY and CDR2 is SVGEGT. This CDR3 is 11 amino acids long. The V and J ends lost 6 bases and 14 bases respectively, with 14 bases between them.

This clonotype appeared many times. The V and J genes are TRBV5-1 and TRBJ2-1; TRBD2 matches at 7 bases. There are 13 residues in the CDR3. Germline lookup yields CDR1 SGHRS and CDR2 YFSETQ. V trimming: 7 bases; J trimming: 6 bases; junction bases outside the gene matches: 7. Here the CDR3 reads CASVGTGGNEQFF. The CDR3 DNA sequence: TGCGCCAGCGTCGGGACGGGAGGCAATGAGCAGTTCTTC.

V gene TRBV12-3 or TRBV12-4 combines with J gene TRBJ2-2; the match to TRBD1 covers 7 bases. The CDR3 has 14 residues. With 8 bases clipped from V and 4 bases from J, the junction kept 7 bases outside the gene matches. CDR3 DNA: TGTGCCAGCCGAGAAGGGGGCCTCACCGGGGAGCTGTTTTTT. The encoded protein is CASREGGLTGELFF.

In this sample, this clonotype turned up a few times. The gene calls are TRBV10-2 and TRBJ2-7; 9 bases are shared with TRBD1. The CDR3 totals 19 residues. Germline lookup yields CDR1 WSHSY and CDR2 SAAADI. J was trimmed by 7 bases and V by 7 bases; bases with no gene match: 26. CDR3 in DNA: TGCGCCAGCAAGGGGAGCCGGGACAGGGCACCGAGCCGGGATAGGGAGCAGTACTTC. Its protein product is CASKGSRDRAPSRDREQYF.

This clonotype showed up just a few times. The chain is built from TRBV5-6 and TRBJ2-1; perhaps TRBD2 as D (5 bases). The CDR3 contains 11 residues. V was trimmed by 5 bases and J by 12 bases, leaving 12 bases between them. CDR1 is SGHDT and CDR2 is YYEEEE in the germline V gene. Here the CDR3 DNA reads TGTGCCAGCAGGGGCCTAAGCGGGCAGTTCTTC. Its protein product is CASRGLSGQFF.